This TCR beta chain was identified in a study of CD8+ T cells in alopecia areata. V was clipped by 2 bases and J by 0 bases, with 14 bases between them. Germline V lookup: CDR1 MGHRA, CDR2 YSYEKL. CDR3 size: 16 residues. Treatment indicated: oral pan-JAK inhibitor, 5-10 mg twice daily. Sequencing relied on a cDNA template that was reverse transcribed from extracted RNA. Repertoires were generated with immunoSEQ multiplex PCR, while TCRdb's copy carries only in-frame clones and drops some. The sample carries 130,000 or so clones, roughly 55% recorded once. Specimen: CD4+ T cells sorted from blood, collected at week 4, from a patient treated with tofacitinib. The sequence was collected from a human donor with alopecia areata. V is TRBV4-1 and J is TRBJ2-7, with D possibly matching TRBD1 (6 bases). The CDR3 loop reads CASSQMRNRDSYEQYF. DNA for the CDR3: TGCGCCAGCAGCCAAATGCGGAACAGGGACTCCTACGAGCAGTACTTC.